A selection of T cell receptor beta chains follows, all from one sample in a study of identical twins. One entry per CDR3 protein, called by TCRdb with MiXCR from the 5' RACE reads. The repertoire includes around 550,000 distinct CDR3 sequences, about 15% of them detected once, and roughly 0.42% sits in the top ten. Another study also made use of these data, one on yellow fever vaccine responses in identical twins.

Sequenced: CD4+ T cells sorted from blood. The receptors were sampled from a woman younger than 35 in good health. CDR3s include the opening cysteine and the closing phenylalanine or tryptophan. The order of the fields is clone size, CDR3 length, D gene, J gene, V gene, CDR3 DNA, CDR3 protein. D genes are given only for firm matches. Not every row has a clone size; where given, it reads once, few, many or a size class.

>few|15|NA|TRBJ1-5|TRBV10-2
TGCGCCAGCAGTGAGGCGGGGGGGCAGCATCAGCCCCAGCATTTT
CASSEAGGQHQPQHF
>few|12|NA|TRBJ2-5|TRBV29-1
TGCAGCGTTGACAGGGTCGAAGAGACCCAGTACTTC
CSVDRVEETQYF
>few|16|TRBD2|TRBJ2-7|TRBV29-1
TGCAGCGTTGAAGGGACTAGCGGGGCCCTAGTCTCCGAGCAGTACTTC
CSVEGTSGALVSEQYF
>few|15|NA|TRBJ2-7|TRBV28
TGTGCCAGCAGCCAATCGACAGGTTATTCCTACGAGCAGTACTTC
CASSQSTGYSYEQYF
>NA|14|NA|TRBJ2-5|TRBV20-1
TGCAGTGCTACAGGGCGAGGGGCACAAGAGACCCAGTACTTC
CSATGRGAQETQYF
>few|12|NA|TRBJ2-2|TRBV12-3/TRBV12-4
TGTGCCAGCGGCAGACCCACCGGGGAGCTGTTTTTT
CASGRPTGELFF
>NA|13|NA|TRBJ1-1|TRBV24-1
TGTGCCACCAGTGATGGAACGAACACTGAAGCTTTCTTT
CATSDGTNTEAFF
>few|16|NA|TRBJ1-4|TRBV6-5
TGTGCCAGCAGTTTAGGGCTGTCGGCAACTAATGAAAAACTGTTTTTT
CASSLGLSATNEKLFF
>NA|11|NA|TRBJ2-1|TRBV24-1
TGTGCCACCAGTGATTTCTATGAGCAGTTCTTC
CATSDFYEQFF
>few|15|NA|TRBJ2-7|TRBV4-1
TGCGCCAGCAGCCAAGGTTCAGGGGCGTTCTACGAGCAGTACTTC
CASSQGSGAFYEQYF
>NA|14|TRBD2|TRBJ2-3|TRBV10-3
TGTGCCATCAGAGCGGGACTTTCCACAGATACGCAGTATTTT
CAIRAGLSTDTQYF
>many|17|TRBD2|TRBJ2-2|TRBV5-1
TGCGCCAGCAGCTTGAGGCGCCTAGCGGGAAGTACCGGGGAGCTGTTTTTT
CASSLRRLAGSTGELFF
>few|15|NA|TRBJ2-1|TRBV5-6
TGTGCCAGCAGCACACCCGAGCTAGCTAGGAATGAGCAGTTCTTC
CASSTPELARNEQFF
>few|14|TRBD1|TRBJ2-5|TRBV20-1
TGCAGTGCTAGAACGGCAGGGGGAAGAGAGACCCAGTACTTC
CSARTAGGRETQYF
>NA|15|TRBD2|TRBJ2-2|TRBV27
TGTGCCAGCAGTTCCATAGCGGGAGGCACCGGGGAGCTGTTTTTT
CASSSIAGGTGELFF
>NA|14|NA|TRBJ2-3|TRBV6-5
TGTGCCAGCAGCAACAGTAGAAACACAGATACGCAGTATTTT
CASSNSRNTDTQYF
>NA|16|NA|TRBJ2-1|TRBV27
TGTGCCAGCAGTCCCTCCGGACTCCCTGGGACAAATGAGCAGTTCTTC
CASSPSGLPGTNEQFF
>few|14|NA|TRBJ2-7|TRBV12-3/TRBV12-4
TGTGCCAGCAGTTCCGGGCCAGGGGACTACGAGCAGTACTTC
CASSSGPGDYEQYF
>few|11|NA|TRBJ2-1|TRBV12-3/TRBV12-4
TGTGCCAGCGGTCGGTACAATGAGCAGTTCTTC
CASGRYNEQFF
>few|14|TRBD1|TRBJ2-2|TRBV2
TGTGCCAGCAGTGACAACAGGGGGGCCGGGGAGCTGTTTTTT
CASSDNRGAGELFF
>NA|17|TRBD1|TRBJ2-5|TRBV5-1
TGCGCCAGCAGCCTACCAACCGGGACAGGGAACCAAGAGACCCAGTACTTC
CASSLPTGTGNQETQYF
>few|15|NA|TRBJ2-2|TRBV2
TGTGCCAGCGCTCTCGCGGTTATGAACACCGGGGAGCTGTTTTTT
CASALAVMNTGELFF
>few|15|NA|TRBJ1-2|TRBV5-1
TGCGCCAGCAGCTTGGACAGTTCCTTGCTCTATGGCTACACCTTC
CASSLDSSLLYGYTF
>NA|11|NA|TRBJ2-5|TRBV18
TGTGCCAGCACCTCTCAAGAGACCCAGTACTTC
CASTSQETQYF
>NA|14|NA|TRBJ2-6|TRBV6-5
TGTGCCAGTCATGTTCTGCCTGGGGCCAACGTCCTGACTTTC
CASHVLPGANVLTF
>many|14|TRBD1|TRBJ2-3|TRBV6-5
TGTGCCAGCAGTTCCGGGACAGCCCGGGGTACGCAGTATTTT
CASSSGTARGTQYF
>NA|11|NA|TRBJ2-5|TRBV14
TGTGCCAGCAACCAGTTTGAGACCCAGTACTTC
CASNQFETQYF
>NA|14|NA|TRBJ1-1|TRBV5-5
TGTGCCAGCAGCTTAAATTCCTCTCCACCTCGGGCTTTCTTT
CASSLNSSPPRAFF
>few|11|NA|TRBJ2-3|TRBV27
TGTGCCAGCAGACTCAGGGATACGCAGTATTTT
CASRLRDTQYF
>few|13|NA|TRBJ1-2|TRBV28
TGTGCCAGCAGTTTATATCGTTCCTATGGCTACACCTTC
CASSLYRSYGYTF
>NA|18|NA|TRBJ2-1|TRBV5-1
TGCGCCAGCAGCGGGGGCCTAAACTTAGCGGCCCCCAGCAATGAGCAGTTCTTC
CASSGGLNLAAPSNEQFF
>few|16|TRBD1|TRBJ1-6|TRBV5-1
TGCGCCAGCAGCTTGGGAGGACAGGCTTTGGCTTCACCCCTCCACTTT
CASSLGGQALASPLHF
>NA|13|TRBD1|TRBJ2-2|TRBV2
TGTGCCAGCAGCGCAGGGGGCACCGGGGAGCTGTTTTTT
CASSAGGTGELFF
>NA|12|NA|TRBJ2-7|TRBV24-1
TGTGCCACCAGTTCGAGGGCCTACGAGCAGTACTTC
CATSSRAYEQYF
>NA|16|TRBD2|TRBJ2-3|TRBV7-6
TGTGCCAGCAGTCTTCTAGCGGGAGTGGGCACAGATACGCAGTATTTT
CASSLLAGVGTDTQYF
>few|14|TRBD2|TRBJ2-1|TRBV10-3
TGTGCCTCATTAGCGGGAGAAAGCTACAATGAGCAGTTCTTC
CASLAGESYNEQFF
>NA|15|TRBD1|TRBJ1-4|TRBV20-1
TGCAGTGCTAGAAAGACAGGGCCAACTAATGAAAAACTGTTTTTT
CSARKTGPTNEKLFF
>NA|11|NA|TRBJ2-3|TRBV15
TGTGCCACCAGCGGGCTACATACGCAGTATTTT
CATSGLHTQYF
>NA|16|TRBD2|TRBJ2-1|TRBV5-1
TGCGCCAGCAGCTTTACCCAGCGGGGGGCTTACAATGAGCAGTTCTTC
CASSFTQRGAYNEQFF
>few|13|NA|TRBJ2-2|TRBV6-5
TGTGCCAGCAGTTATATGGGGACCGGGGAGCTGTTTTTT
CASSYMGTGELFF